These 11 T cell receptor beta chains were all obtained from the same sample, sequenced in a study of CD8 T cells in Susac syndrome. The RNA input was about 0.5 to 1 ug, and it was reverse transcribed with random hexamers. TCRdb recomputed calls from the immunoSEQ multiplex PCR reads with MiXCR, one row per CDR3 protein. The sample holds more than 150,000 distinct CDR3 sequences, approximately 96% seen once. Material for sequencing was CD4+ T cells from PBMCs. The receptors stem from a human donor with Susac syndrome.

This clonotype was counted a few times. The chain links TRBV29-1 to TRBJ2-7, with 7 bases identical to TRBD2. With 4 bases clipped from V and 3 bases from J, the junction kept 0 bases outside the gene matches. Germline assignment: CDR1 SQVTM and CDR2 ANQGSEA. The CDR3 extends over 11 amino acids. The CDR3 region has the DNA TGCAGCGTTGGGACTAGCTACGAGCAGTACTTC. This translates into CSVGTSYEQYF.

The chain links TRBV13 to TRBJ1-1, with D unresolved. The CDR3 sequence is 14 residues long. V lost 5 bases to trimming and J lost 3 bases, with 13 bases between them. The germline V gene encodes CDR1 PRHDT and CDR2 FYEKMQ (reference sequence). CDR3 loop: CASSPGNAHTEAFF. The CDR3 nucleotides are TGTGCCAGCAGCCCGGGCAATGCTCACACTGAAGCTTTCTTT.

This clonotype showed up just once. This chain joins TRBV29-1 and TRBJ2-7, with TRBD1 matching 10 bases. Germline assignment: CDR1 SQVTM and CDR2 ANQGSEA. The CDR3 is 14 residues long. With 1 base clipped from V and 6 bases from J, the junction kept 6 bases outside the gene matches. The CDR3 DNA reads as TGCAGCGTTGAAGGACCGGGACAGGGGAGCGAGCAGTACTTC. This sequence encodes CSVEGPGQGSEQYF.

This chain links TRBV10-3 with TRBJ1-3, with D unresolved. The CDR3 runs 13 residues. The ends were cut back, 9 bases at V and 4 bases at J, with 13 bases in the middle. The germline V gene encodes CDR1 ENHRY and CDR2 SYGVKD. CDR3 nucleotides: TGTGCCATTACGCCAGCGGTCGGAAACACCATATATTTT. It is translated as CAITPAVGNTIYF.

The V gene is TRBV10-1, the J gene TRBJ2-7; D not resolved. Per the germline V gene, CDR1 is WNHNN and CDR2 is SYGVQD (reference sequence). Trimming took 1 base from V and 6 from J, leaving 4 bases between them. The CDR3 contains 11 residues. The CDR3 nucleotides read TGCGCCAGCAGTGAGTTTTTCGAGCAGTACTTC. Its protein product is CASSEFFEQYF.

This clonotype has a single count. The chain carries TRBV9 and TRBJ1-2, with D tentatively TRBD1 (5 bases). The CDR3 length is 14 residues. Germline values: CDR1 SGDLS, CDR2 YYNGEE. V was clipped by 5 bases and J by 8 bases, with 19 bases between them. The CDR3 here is CASSIDSRLTGYTF. CDR3 nucleotides: TGTGCCAGCAGTATAGACAGCCGACTCACGGGCTACACCTTC. Complete variable domain (other parts from reference TRBV9 and TRBJ1-2): DSGVTQTPKHLITATGQRVTLRCSPRSGDLSVYWYQQSLDQGLQFLIQYYNGEERAKGNILERFSAQQFPDLHSELNLSSLELGDSALYFCASSIDSRLTGYTFGSGTRLTVV.

The CDR3 spells CATSRDGLAGSNEQFF. CDR3 DNA: TGTGCCACCAGCAGAGACGGACTAGCGGGGAGCAATGAGCAGTTCTTC. The rearrangement joins TRBV15 to TRBJ2-1; 12 positions agree with TRBD2. Germline-derived CDR1 and CDR2 are LNHNV and YYDKDF (reference sequence). V was clipped by 0 bases and J by 6 bases; unmatched bases: 3. The CDR3 extends over 16 amino acids.

This clonotype was seen only a few times. The chain carries TRBV9 and TRBJ2-3; TRBD1 or TRBD2 may be the D gene (5 bases each). V was trimmed by 2 bases and J by 3 bases, leaving 10 bases between them. Germline-derived CDR1 and CDR2 are SGDLS and YYNGEE. The CDR3 has 14 residues. As DNA, the CDR3 is TGTGCCAGCAGCGTCGGGGCGTCAACAGATACGCAGTATTTT. The encoded protein is CASSVGASTDTQYF.

The chain joins TRBV14 to TRBJ1-1, with 7 bases matching TRBD1. CDR3 size: 15 residues. Per the germline V gene, CDR1 is SGHDN and CDR2 is FVKESK. The trim removed 4 bases at V and 4 bases at J, leaving 9 bases unmatched. CDR3 in amino acids: CASSLRGPGTTEAFF. As DNA, the CDR3 is TGTGCCAGCAGCCTAAGGGGGCCGGGGACCACTGAAGCTTTCTTT.

CDR3 bases: TGCAGTGCTAGAGCCCCCACCGGTGCGAGCACAGATACGCAGTATTTT. Translating gives CSARAPTGASTDTQYF. The chain couples TRBV20-1 to TRBJ2-3; D is ambiguous. This CDR3 is built from 16 residues. Trimming left V 1 base short and J 0 bases short, with 14 bases between. Germline CDR1 reads DFQATT; CDR2 reads SNEGSKA (reference sequence).

The rearrangement uses TRBV6-5 and TRBJ2-5, with 8 bases identical to TRBD2. Germline V lookup: CDR1 MNHEY, CDR2 SVGAGI. This CDR3 has 14 amino acids. V lost 4 bases and J lost 1; bases outside the gene matches: 2. CDR3 residues: CASSWGTSQETQYF. Written as DNA, the CDR3 is TGTGCCAGCAGTTGGGGGACTAGCCAAGAGACCCAGTACTTC.